The 9 T cell receptor beta chains presented below share a single source sample, sequenced in a study of shared T cell receptors in the human thymus. The repertoire was sequenced with immunoSEQ multiplex PCR; TCRdb's copy has only in-frame clones and lacks some. The table records over 650,000 clones, over 75% of them present only once. This same sample was also part of a study on human thymus T cells.

The sequencing input was thymocytes. Source of these receptors: a boy under three years old with a congenital heart defect.

The chain couples TRBV27 to TRBJ1-1, with a tentative D call TRBD1 (5 bases). The CDR3 length is 15 residues. The germline CDR1 and CDR2 sequences are MNHEY and SMNVEV (reference sequence). V was shortened by 0 bases and J by 4 bases, with 12 bases between the two germline ends. CDR3 DNA sequence: TGTGCCAGCAGTTTATCGATTTTGGGGGGCACTGAAGCTTTCTTT. This codes for CASSLSILGGTEAFF.

The J gene is TRBJ2-2, the V gene TRBV10-2, with 9 bases that match TRBD2. V lost 6 bases to trimming and J lost 4 bases; unmatched junction nucleotides: 12. CDR1 is WSHSY and CDR2 is SAAADI in the germline V gene. The CDR3 is 17 amino acids. CDR3 in amino acids: CASSHGVAGDVTGELFF. CDR3 sequence (DNA): TGCGCCAGCAGCCACGGGGTAGCGGGAGACGTCACCGGGGAGCTGTTTTTT.

The chain joins TRBV5-1 to TRBJ2-5; 9 bases map to TRBD2. Trimming removed 0 bases from V and 4 bases from J; junction bases left unmatched: 4. The germline CDR1 and CDR2 sequences are SGHRS and YFSETQ. CDR3 size: 15 residues. The CDR3 loop reads CASSLGLAGLETQYF. Here the CDR3 DNA reads TGCGCCAGCAGCTTGGGGCTAGCGGGGCTAGAGACCCAGTACTTC.

V and J are TRBV6-1 and TRBJ1-5; D is perhaps TRBD1 (6 bases). Germline V CDR1 and CDR2: MNHNS, SASEGT. CDR3 length: 14 residues. Trimming shortened V by 2 bases and J by 5 bases, and 10 bases separated the two germline ends. DNA of the CDR3: TGTGCCAGCAGTGAAAACAGGGATGATCAGCCCCAGCATTTT. Protein: CASSENRDDQPQHF.

This clone was seen more than once but under ten times. The rearrangement joins TRBV28 to TRBJ1-5; 8 nucleotides match TRBD1. Germline V gene sequence: CDR1 MDHEN, CDR2 SYDVKM. The V segment lost 11 bases and the J segment 7 bases; nucleotides outside the gene matches: 10. CDR3 size: 13 residues. The CDR3 DNA is TGTGCCGGAGGGGCAGGGGGCGGGCAGCCCCAGCATTTT. Translation gives CAGGAGGGQPQHF.

This chain links TRBV11-2 with TRBJ2-1, with 10 bases fitting TRBD2. Germline CDR1 is SGHAT and CDR2 is FQNNGV. This CDR3 has 15 residues. V lost 4 bases to trimming and J lost 5 bases; unmatched junction nucleotides: 5. The DNA for the CDR3 is TGTGCCAGCAGCTCTAGGACTAGCGGTAACAATGAGCAGTTCTTC. Translated: CASSSRTSGNNEQFF.

The chain recombines TRBV28 with TRBJ1-5; D perhaps matches TRBD1 (5 bases). This CDR3 has 17 amino acids. Trimming cost V 2 bases and J 10 bases, with 24 bases left between them. Germline V gene data show CDR1 as MDHEN and CDR2 as SYDVKM. This CDR3 is CASSLTCWPTAAFPQHF. The DNA for the CDR3 is TGTGCCAGCAGTTTAACTTGTTGGCCGACAGCTGCTTTTCCCCAGCATTTT.

A note on this clone: The same CDR3 is also encoded by other DNA sequences in this sample. The rearrangement uses TRBV5-1 and TRBJ1-1; 7 bases map to TRBD1. Per the germline V gene, CDR1 is SGHRS and CDR2 is YFSETQ. The trim removed 0 bases at V and 0 bases at J, leaving 5 bases unmatched. The CDR3 consists of 16 residues. The CDR3 DNA reads TGCGCCAGCAGCTTGGGCCCGACAGGGTTGAACACTGAAGCTTTCTTT. Translation gives CASSLGPTGLNTEAFF.

This chain connects TRBV28 to TRBJ2-1; no firm D call. The V and J ends lost 5 bases and 4 bases respectively, with 12 bases between them. This CDR3 is 14 amino acids long. CDR1 and CDR2 (germline): MDHEN, SYDVKM. CDR3 sequence reads: CASSPAREYNEQFF. As DNA, the CDR3 is TGTGCCAGCAGTCCCGCTAGAGAGTACAATGAGCAGTTCTTC.